This T cell receptor (beta chain) appears in the sequencing data of a study of blood T cell repertoires in COVID-19. The V gene lost 4 bases and the J gene lost 2 bases, with 13 bases spanning the gap. The CDR3 is made up of 14 amino acids. Germline lookup yields CDR1 SGHNT and CDR2 YYREEE (reference sequence). The assay was immunoSEQ multiplex PCR, and TCRdb's table has in-frame clones only and misses some. Found here are roughly 200,000 clones, roughly 85% of them singletons; the top ten hold about 5%. This rearrangement joins TRBV5-4 to TRBJ2-7; possible D gene TRBD2, 5 bases. The material sequenced was peripheral blood. This clonotype was obtained from a woman of 80 years or more with acute or convalescent COVID-19. The CDR3 DNA is TGTGCCAGCAGCGCCCCCGAGGGAACCTACGAGCAGTACTTC. Encoded protein: CASSAPEGTYEQYF.